This T cell receptor beta chain was identified in a study of OX40 agonist ivuxolimab in advanced cancers. The study's findings and limits: CD8+ T cells (on average) carried more expanded clones than CD4+ T cells.

Deletions cut 7 bases from V and 5 bases from J, with 11 bases between. Germline V gene data show CDR1 as KGHSH and CDR2 as LQKENI. CDR3 length equals 13 residues. Measured with immunoSEQ multiplex PCR; TCRdb has only the in-frame clones, and not every one. Seen here are approximately 64,000 clones, around 90% observed once, and the top ten hold 0.65% to 0.7%. As to this clone: Its antigen is as yet unknown.

The source material was CD4+ or CD8+ T cells sorted from blood, sampled in a trial of the OX40 agonist ivuxolimab. This TCR came from an adult with an advanced solid tumor such as melanoma, head and neck, liver or kidney cancer. The chain carries TRBV18 and TRBJ2-2; D gene ambiguous. The CDR3 sequence is CASLPARTGELFF. In DNA form, the CDR3 reads TGTGCCAGCTTGCCAGCGCGGACCGGGGAGCTGTTTTTT.